These 15 T cell receptor beta chains were all obtained from the same sample, sequenced in a study of CD8 T cells in Susac syndrome. Reverse transcription of roughly 0.45 to 1 ug RNA used random hexamers. TCRdb re-called the immunoSEQ multiplex PCR reads with MiXCR, one entry per CDR3 protein. The table has 180,000 or so distinct CDR3 sequences, around 94% seen once. Material for sequencing was CD4+ T cells from PBMCs. All receptors derive from a human donor in good health.

The chain couples TRBV7-9 to TRBJ2-7; the D gene is possibly TRBD1 (7 bases). Germline V gene sequence: CDR1 SEHNR, CDR2 FQNEAQ (reference sequence). The CDR3 totals 14 residues. V lost 6 bases, J lost 3 bases, and 15 bases lay in between. CDR3 region: CASSWAGGFYEQYF. The CDR3 DNA reads as TGTGCCAGCAGTTGGGCAGGGGGGTTCTACGAGCAGTACTTC.

The chain carries TRBV13 and TRBJ2-1, with 7 bases matching TRBD1. The germline V gene encodes CDR1 PRHDT and CDR2 FYEKMQ (reference sequence). This CDR3 is 15 amino acids long. V was clipped by 5 bases and J by 0 bases; unmatched bases: 4. DNA for the CDR3: TGTGCCAGCAGCCCGGGACAGAGCTCCTACAATGAGCAGTTCTTC. Amino acid sequence: CASSPGQSSYNEQFF.

V is TRBV5-6 and J is TRBJ2-3; the D gene is possibly TRBD1 (5 bases). Germline loops: CDR1 SGHDT, CDR2 YYEEEE. The CDR3 totals 15 residues. Trimming took 4 bases from V and 6 from J, leaving 18 bases between them. Here the CDR3 reads CASSKQASGIDTQYF. Here the CDR3 DNA reads TGTGCCAGCAGCAAACAGGCATCCGGCATCGATACGCAGTATTTT.

J is TRBJ2-7 and V is TRBV7-2; 9 bases match TRBD1. CDR1 SGHTA and CDR2 FQGNSA come from the germline V gene. V shed 6 bases and J 3 bases; nucleotides not matched to a gene: 3. CDR3 length equals 13 residues. As DNA, the CDR3 is TGTGCCAGCAGGCAGACAGGGGGCTACGAGCAGTACTTC. Protein: CASRQTGGYEQYF.

J is TRBJ2-7 and V is TRBV7-2, with D uncertain. V shed 6 bases and J shed 2 bases, with 8 bases lying between them. The CDR3 runs to 12 residues. The germline V gene encodes CDR1 SGHTA and CDR2 FQGNSA. The CDR3 region is CASSSQTYEQYF. Written as DNA, the CDR3 is TGTGCCAGCAGTTCACAAACCTACGAGCAGTACTTC.

This clonotype was seen a single time. The V call is TRBV7-2, the J call TRBJ2-7, with D perhaps matching TRBD1 (6 bases). The CDR3 length is 14 residues. Germline CDR1 is SGHTA and CDR2 is FQGNSA. The germline V and J ends were trimmed by 1 base and 4 bases, with 11 bases remaining between them. Written as DNA, the CDR3 is TGTGCCAGCAGCTTAGTAGAGGGGGTGTACGAGCAGTACTTC. Its translation: CASSLVEGVYEQYF.

The chain couples TRBV12-3 or TRBV12-4 to TRBJ1-2; 8 bases align to TRBD1. After removal of 4 bases from V and 3 bases from J, the junction contained 7 bases not matched to a gene. The CDR3 length is 15 residues. The CDR3 nucleotides read TGTGCCAGCAGTTCCCCTGGGACAGGCGACTATGGCTACACCTTC. As protein: CASSSPGTGDYGYTF.

This chain connects TRBV29-1 to TRBJ2-5; D remains ambiguous. The CDR3 is 12 amino acids. Looked up from germline, CDR1 is SQVTM and CDR2 is ANQGSEA. Trimming left V 4 bases short and J 5 bases short, with 11 bases between. In DNA form, the CDR3 reads TGCAGCGTTGGATCCTTGTCGGAGACCCAGTACTTC. The encoded protein is CSVGSLSETQYF.

The rearrangement joins TRBV20-1 to TRBJ1-1; D uncertain. The V and J ends lost 1 base and 0 bases respectively, with 6 bases between them. Germline V gene data show CDR1 as DFQATT and CDR2 as SNEGSKA (reference sequence). The CDR3 has 13 amino acids. The CDR3 DNA sequence: TGCAGTGCTAGAGGCAGCCTGAACACTGAAGCTTTCTTT. This encodes CSARGSLNTEAFF.

The chain employs TRBV27 and TRBJ2-7, with D tentatively TRBD1 (6 bases). The CDR3 has 14 residues. With 4 bases removed from V and 3 bases from J, the gap between germline ends came to 13 bases. CDR1 is MNHEY and CDR2 is SMNVEV in the germline V gene (reference sequence). The CDR3 loop reads CASSSTGPDYEQYF. CDR3 nucleotides: TGTGCCAGCAGTTCGACAGGACCCGACTACGAGCAGTACTTC.

This clonotype came up once. The chain employs TRBV19 and TRBJ2-7; D might be TRBD1 or TRBD2, each matching 5 bases. The ends were cut back, 5 bases at V and 2 bases at J, with 13 bases in the middle. The CDR3 is made up of 14 amino acids. Germline lookup yields CDR1 LNHDA and CDR2 SQIVND (reference sequence). CDR3 coding DNA: TGTGCCAGTAGTTTACGGGACGGGGCCTACGAGCAGTACTTC. It encodes CASSLRDGAYEQYF.

The chain employs TRBV5-6 and TRBJ2-1, with D possibly TRBD1 on 5 matching bases. The germline CDR1 and CDR2 sequences are SGHDT and YYEEEE. V was clipped by 2 bases and J by 8 bases, with 17 bases between them. The CDR3 sequence is 15 residues long. CDR3 DNA sequence: TGTGCCAGCAGCTTAGGGCGACAGTTTTCCGATGAGCAGTTCTTC. Its translation: CASSLGRQFSDEQFF.

This rearrangement joins TRBV28 to TRBJ2-7; the D gene could be TRBD1 or TRBD2 (6 bases each). The CDR3 is made up of 14 amino acids. Trimming stripped 5 bases from V and 4 bases from J, with 15 bases between. Germline V gives CDR1 MDHEN, CDR2 SYDVKM. This chain's CDR3 is CASSMVVGGYEQYF. CDR3 bases: TGTGCCAGCAGTATGGTAGTAGGGGGGTACGAGCAGTACTTC.

This clonotype was observed a single time. The DNA is left out, because the CDR3 cannot be placed on it with certainty; the CDR3 is given as TCRdb lists it. J is TRBJ2-7 and V is TRBV1; the table's D gene call, TRBD1, was not cross checked with the DNA. TRBV1 is a known pseudogene. The CDR3 is 17 amino acids long, termini counted. The CDR3 region is CTSSHNWAGGNVGEQYF.

This sequence joins TRBV2 and TRBJ2-6; D not resolved. The CDR3 loop spans 15 amino acids. Germline CDR1 is SNHLY and CDR2 is FYNNEI. V shed 5 bases and J shed 0 bases, with 8 bases lying between them. The CDR3 DNA follows: TGTGCCAGCAGTATAACGGACTCTGGGGCCAACGTCCTGACTTTC. Amino acid sequence: CASSITDSGANVLTF.